A selection of T cell receptor beta chains follows, all from one sample in a study of blood T cell repertoires in COVID-19. The assay was immunoSEQ multiplex PCR, and TCRdb's table has in-frame clones only and misses some. Among 430,000 or so clones listed, roughly 88% were seen once. The sequencing sample was made of PBMCs or T cells enriched from blood (not recorded which). These TCRs come from a woman aged 40 to 49 who had recovered from COVID-19. CDR3s include the opening cysteine and the closing phenylalanine or tryptophan. The D gene is left open where the match is weak. Rows give clone size only sometimes, using once, few, many, or a class for an expanded clone.

j_call clone_size v_call d_call cdr3_nt cdr3_aa
TRBJ1-1 NA TRBV18 TRBD1 TGTGCCAGCTCAGCGGACAGGGGGCGAGGGACTGAAGCTTTCTTT CASSADRGRGTEAFF
TRBJ2-5 NA TRBV9 NA TGTGCCAGCAGCCCGTGGCAGGGTGGAGAGACCCAGTACTTC CASSPWQGGETQYF
TRBJ2-1 NA TRBV7-8 NA TGTGCCAGCAGCCCCCGCGGGGAGCGAAATAAGTTCTTC CASSPRGERNKFF
TRBJ2-1 once TRBV5-1 NA TGCGCCAGCAGCTTAAAACTAGAGACTGAGCAGTTCTTC CASSLKLETEQFF
TRBJ2-1 NA TRBV7-2 TRBD2 TGTGCCAGCAGCTCGCTAAAGGGCGGGAGCTACAATGAGCAGTTCTTC CASSSLKGGSYNEQFF
TRBJ2-1 once TRBV6-1 NA TGTGCCAGCAGTGAAACTGAGGGAGTGGGGCAGTTCTTC CASSETEGVGQFF
TRBJ1-1 NA TRBV14 TRBD1 TGTGCCAGCAGCCAAGACAGGGGGCTCACTGAAGCTTTCTTT CASSQDRGLTEAFF
TRBJ2-5 NA TRBV24-1 NA TGTGCCACCAGTGACCCGAACCCAAAAAACAAAGAGACCCAGTACTTC CATSDPNPKNKETQYF
TRBJ1-3 NA TRBV15 NA TGTGCCACCAGCCCCCAAGGCCGGACATCTGGAAACACCATATATTTT CATSPQGRTSGNTIYF
TRBJ1-1 NA TRBV4-3 TRBD1 TGCGCCAGCAGCCAAGGGGACAGGGAGATTAAGGACACTGAAGCTTTCTTT CASSQGDREIKDTEAFF
TRBJ2-1 NA TRBV15 TRBD2 TGTGCCACCAGCAGATCACCTAGCAACCCGGGGGGTGAGCAGTTCTTC CATSRSPSNPGGEQFF
TRBJ2-2 NA TRBV9 TRBD1 TGTGCCAGCAGCCACCCCGGGACAGGGGGGAGGGCCGGGGAGCTGTTTTTT CASSHPGTGGRAGELFF
TRBJ1-3 NA TRBV6-5 NA TGTGCCAGCAGTTACGCGGGTGGTGCTGGAAACACCATATATTTT CASSYAGGAGNTIYF
TRBJ1-6 NA TRBV29-1 NA TGCAGCGCGGGGGAGGGCCATAATTCACCCCTCCACTTT CSAGEGHNSPLHF
TRBJ1-1 few TRBV4-3 TRBD1 TGCGCCAGCAGCCAAGCGAGGGGGCGTTACGTAATGAACACTGAAGCTTTCTTT CASSQARGRYVMNTEAFF
TRBJ1-4 once TRBV27 NA TGTGCCAGCAGACAACGTCCCGGGAAAGGTTGGGAAAAACTGTTTTTT CASRQRPGKGWEKLFF
TRBJ1-1 NA TRBV7-9 TRBD1 TGTGCCAGCAGCATACAGGGGGCTGAAGCTTTCTTT CASSIQGAEAFF
TRBJ2-1 few TRBV6-5 TRBD2 TGTGCCAGCAGTCCGGCTAGCGGGAGTGATGAGCAGTTCTTC CASSPASGSDEQFF
TRBJ1-2 NA TRBV6-5 NA TGTGCCAGCAGTTACTCGTCCCCACAGAACTATGGCTACACCTTC CASSYSSPQNYGYTF
TRBJ2-3 NA TRBV27 TRBD2 TGTGCCAGCAGTTGGGGACTAAACACAGATACGCAGTATTTT CASSWGLNTDTQYF
TRBJ1-1 NA TRBV9 TRBD1 TGTGCCAGCAGCCCTATGGACAGGGTGAACACTGAAGCTTTCTTT CASSPMDRVNTEAFF
TRBJ2-7 NA TRBV5-1 TRBD2 TGCGCCAGCAGGAGGGGACTAGCGGGCGAATACGAGCAGTACTTC CASRRGLAGEYEQYF
TRBJ2-3 NA TRBV7-2 NA TGTGCCAGCAGCTTAGCTAGGGGCGCAGATACGCAGTATTTT CASSLARGADTQYF
TRBJ2-1 NA TRBV11-3 TRBD2 TGTGCCAGCAGCGAGCGGGAGAGAAGCGATGAGCAGTTCTTC CASSERERSDEQFF